The following is a TCR beta chain sequence with its context. Its antigen is not known. One base away lies a much larger clone, so this may be a sequencing read error. This sample is part of a study of T-cell reconstitution after alpha-beta-depleted transplantation in children. Study-wide results and limits: About two months after transplant, alpha-beta T cells reportedly came from several hundred expanded graft clones. Most T-cell counts and diversity one year after the transplant came from T cells that were newly produced. At day 60, the high TCRbeta diversity found in some patients originated from recipient T cells and thymic progenitors that had survived.

TCRbeta library construction was performed incorporating unique molecular identifiers. TCRdb re-analysed the PCR reads in MiXCR, keeping a single row per CDR3 protein. In the table there are hundreds of thousands of distinct CDR3 sequences, 10% of which are singletons. The germline gives CDR1 SGDLS, CDR2 YYNGEE. The CDR3 has 12 amino acids. The V end was cut by 7 bases, the J end by 11 bases, with 19 bases between. Sequencing used PBMCs, obtained before TCRalphabeta/CD19-depleted stem cell transplant. The TCR sequence derives from a boy younger than two with acute myeloid leukemia, due to receive a stem cell transplant. The chain has TRBV9 and TRBJ2-7; tentative D call: TRBD1 (6 bases). The CDR3 DNA reads as TGTGCCAGCGGCCCCCATACAGGGTCGAAGTACTTC. Translating it yields CASGPHTGSKYF.